Following are 27 T cell receptor beta chains from one sample sequenced in a study of T cell repertoires in cytomegalovirus infection (dated 2019 in TCRdb). No antigen has been assigned to these receptors. Interpreted using the paper, the treatment or condition label stands for: in vitro stimulation with specific CMV peptide epitopes to enrich CMV-specific T cells. Sequencing instrument: Illumina HiSeq 1500. TCRdb cleaned the public reads at Q25 with fastp, built clones with MiXCR and kept in-frame beta chains. Every distinct CDR3 protein forms one entry, paired with its most common genes and DNA. This sample has about 890,000 distinct CDR3 sequences in its table, and roughly 30% of those were observed once. The top ten clones comprise around an eighth of the sample. The input for sequencing was cultured CD8+ T cells from PBMCs, taken from culture after CMV antigen stimulation. All receptors come from a human donor in good health (CMV status not recorded). Some clones in this sample may be carry-over from other donors' samples.

The V call is TRBV6-2 or TRBV6-3, the J call TRBJ2-3; tentatively, D is TRBD2 (6 bases). The V gene's germline CDR1 is MNHEY and CDR2 SVGEGT. Trimming took 2 bases from V and 2 from J, leaving 11 bases between them. The CDR3 consists of 15 residues. The CDR3 protein is CASSYQRAYTDTQYF. The CDR3 coding sequence is TGTGCCAGCAGTTACCAGCGGGCGTACACAGATACGCAGTATTTT.

This clonotype came up many times. This sequence joins TRBV7-6 and TRBJ2-2; TRBD1 agrees at 8 bases. V lost 5 bases and J lost 1; bases outside the gene matches: 6. Per the germline V gene, CDR1 is SGHVS and CDR2 is FNYEAQ. The CDR3 extends over 16 amino acids. Here the CDR3 DNA reads TGTGCCAGCAGCCCCCGTGGGACAGGGAACACCGGGGAGCTGTTTTTT. This gives the protein CASSPRGTGNTGELFF.

This clonotype was recorded a few times. The genes are TRBV6-5 and TRBJ2-3; no definite D call. Germline values: CDR1 MNHEY, CDR2 SVGAGI. The V end was cut by 6 bases, the J end by 2 bases, with 18 bases between. The CDR3 covers 16 residues. The DNA for the CDR3 is TGTGCCAGCAGCAACTCCGAAGGGTTTTTCACAGATACGCAGTATTTT. Protein sequence: CASSNSEGFFTDTQYF.

The chain joins TRBV4-1 to TRBJ2-3; TRBD2 agrees at 10 bases. CDR3 length: 17 residues. Germline lookup yields CDR1 MGHRA and CDR2 YSYEKL. The trim removed 0 bases at V and 5 bases at J, leaving 8 bases unmatched. The DNA for the CDR3 is TGCGCCAGCAGCCAAGATCCCCCAGCGGGGGGGAGAGATACGCAGTATTTT. This codes for CASSQDPPAGGRDTQYF.

This clonotype has a handful of counts. The chain uses TRBV6-5 and TRBJ2-7; 7 positions match TRBD1. Germline values: CDR1 MNHEY, CDR2 SVGAGI. The V gene end was trimmed by 5 bases and the J gene end by 2 bases; junction bases not matched to a gene: 6. The CDR3 is made up of 14 amino acids. CDR3 nucleotide sequence: TGTGCCAGCAGTCGACAGGGTATCCCCTACGAGCAGTACTTC. Translating gives CASSRQGIPYEQYF.

This chain uses TRBV15 with TRBJ2-2; D may match TRBD1 or TRBD2 (5 bases each). This CDR3 comprises 15 residues. Trimming removed 5 bases from V and 5 bases from J, with 15 bases in between. The germline V gene has CDR1 LNHNV and CDR2 YYDKDF (reference sequence). The CDR3 spells CATSSPVGVTGELFF. The DNA for the CDR3 is TGTGCCACCAGCTCCCCCGTGGGGGTTACCGGGGAGCTGTTTTTT.

This clonotype appeared a few times. The V gene is TRBV19, the J gene TRBJ2-3; the D gene could be TRBD1 or TRBD2 (5 bases each). V lost 6 bases and J lost 0, with 13 bases in between. The CDR3 is made up of 15 amino acids. From germline, CDR1 is LNHDA and CDR2 SQIVND (reference sequence). The CDR3 reads CASRMRGDSTDTQYF. The CDR3 DNA reads as TGTGCCAGTAGGATGAGAGGGGATAGCACAGATACGCAGTATTTT. Supplemented by reference TRBV19 and TRBJ2-3, the full variable domain reads DGGITQSPKYLFRKEGQNVTLSCEQNLNHDAMYWYRQDPGQGLRLIYYSQIVNDFQKGDIAEGYSVSREKKESFPLTVTSAQKNPTAFYLCASRMRGDSTDTQYFGPGTRLTVL.

CDR3 DNA sequence: TGTGCCAGCAGTTTATCGATAGGAGGAGAGCAGTTCTTC. It encodes CASSLSIGGEQFF. V and J are TRBV27 and TRBJ2-1; D possibly corresponds to TRBD2 (5 bases). Germline V gives CDR1 MNHEY, CDR2 SMNVEV (reference sequence). V was pared by 0 bases and J by 10 bases, with 10 bases between. The CDR3 loop spans 13 amino acids.

The table lists this clonotype with a count of one. The V and J genes are TRBV7-6 and TRBJ2-5; D ambiguous. The CDR3 covers 16 residues. The V end lost 5 bases, the J end lost 2 bases, and 18 bases lay between the germline ends. Germline values: CDR1 SGHVS, CDR2 FNYEAQ. In DNA form, the CDR3 reads TGTGCCAGCAGCCTATTCGCGGATGCAATACAAGAGACCCAGTACTTC. The encoded protein is CASSLFADAIQETQYF.

This clonotype was counted between two and nine times. This sequence joins TRBV6-5 and TRBJ2-1, with TRBD2 matching 10 bases. The length of the CDR3 is 15 residues. Germline lookup yields CDR1 MNHEY and CDR2 SVGAGI. J lost 3 bases, V lost 2 bases, and 1 base had no gene match. CDR3 sequence (DNA): TGTGCCAGCAGTTACCTAGCGGGGGTCTACAATGAGCAGTTCTTC. Translating it yields CASSYLAGVYNEQFF.

This sequence joins TRBV12-5 and TRBJ2-5; no clear D. Germline V gene sequence: CDR1 LGHNT, CDR2 FRNRAP. The CDR3 spans 15 residues. Trimming pared 5 bases from V and 2 bases from J, leaving 15 bases between. As DNA, the CDR3 is TGTGCTAGTGGTGAAACCACAGAAAAGCAAGAGACCCAGTACTTC. Encoded protein: CASGETTEKQETQYF. The variable domain in full, with the rest retrieved from reference TRBV12-5 and TRBJ2-5, is DARVTQTPRHKVTEMGQEVTMRCQPILGHNTVFWYRQTMMQGLELLAYFRNRAPLDDSGMPKDRFSAEMPDATLATLKIQPSEPRDSAVYFCASGETTEKQETQYFGPGTRLLVL.

The chain joins TRBV20-1 to TRBJ1-5, with D perhaps TRBD1 (5 bases). The CDR3 has 11 amino acids. V was pared by 0 bases and J by 9 bases, with 6 bases between. The germline V gene encodes CDR1 DFQATT and CDR2 SNEGSKA (reference sequence). CDR3 sequence reads: CSARDGTPQHF. The CDR3 region has the DNA TGCAGTGCTAGAGATGGGACGCCCCAGCATTTT.

The V call is TRBV7-2, the J call TRBJ2-1; D uncertain. CDR1 and CDR2 (germline): SGHTA, FQGNSA. Trimming pared 2 bases from V and 2 bases from J, leaving 13 bases between. The CDR3 has 16 residues. DNA of the CDR3: TGTGCCAGCAGCTTAAAACCAATCTTTACCTACAATGAGCAGTTCTTC. Its protein product is CASSLKPIFTYNEQFF.

In this sample, this clonotype turned up many times. The V gene is TRBV28, the J gene TRBJ1-6; TRBD1 matches at 7 bases. The V gene's germline CDR1 is MDHEN and CDR2 SYDVKM. With V trimmed by 3 bases and J by 4 bases, 9 bases remained unmatched. This CDR3 is built from 17 residues. The CDR3, as DNA: TGTGCCAGCAGTTTTTTCGGACAGGCACGATATAATTCACCCCTCCACTTT. Amino acid sequence: CASSFFGQARYNSPLHF.

The V gene is TRBV6-2 or TRBV6-3, the J gene TRBJ2-1; 11 nucleotides match TRBD2. Germline CDR1 MNHEY, CDR2 SVGEGT. J lost 4 bases, V lost 8 bases, and 7 bases had no gene match. The CDR3 consists of 15 residues. CDR3 nucleotide sequence: TGTGCCAGCTCTAGCGGGGGGCCAGGATACAATGAGCAGTTCTTC. The encoded protein is CASSSGGPGYNEQFF.

The V call is TRBV12-3 or TRBV12-4, the J call TRBJ1-1, with D possibly being TRBD1 (5 bases). V shed 3 bases and J shed 0 bases, with 14 bases lying between them. There are 16 residues in the CDR3. CDR3 nucleotides: TGTGCCAGCAGTTTTGTGGTAGGGACGATGAACACTGAAGCTTTCTTT. It yields the protein CASSFVVGTMNTEAFF.

The chain is built from TRBV6-1 and TRBJ2-1, with D unclear. The CDR3 has 17 residues. CDR1 and CDR2 (germline): MNHNS, SASEGT. The V and J ends lost 3 bases and 3 bases respectively, with 18 bases between them. The CDR3 sequence: CASSDRVETPIYNEQFF. The CDR3 DNA follows: TGTGCCAGCAGTGATCGGGTCGAGACCCCAATCTACAATGAGCAGTTCTTC.

The DNA of the CDR3 is TGTGCCAGCAGCCTTCCCGGGACAGGGCCGAACACCGGGGAGCTGTTTTTT. It translates to CASSLPGTGPNTGELFF. J is TRBJ2-2 and V is TRBV9; TRBD1 matches 9 bases. The CDR3 is 17 amino acids. V shed 4 bases, J shed 0 bases, and the junction held 7 bases outside the gene matches. Germline V gene data show CDR1 as SGDLS and CDR2 as YYNGEE.

This clonotype was seen a handful of times. The rearrangement links TRBV7-9 to TRBJ2-1; TRBD2 aligns across 16 bases. CDR1 and CDR2 from the germline V gene are SEHNR and FQNEAQ (reference sequence). V lost 4 bases, J lost 7 bases, and 19 bases stayed unmatched. The CDR3 consists of 21 residues. For the CDR3, the DNA is TGTGCCAGCAGCTCGGACCTCGGGACTAGCGGGGGGGCAACGGAGAAGAATGAGCAGTTCTTC. Residues: CASSSDLGTSGGATEKNEQFF.

The chain uses TRBV7-6 and TRBJ1-6; no definite D call. Trimming cost V 5 bases and J 7 bases, with 12 bases left between them. The CDR3 is 14 amino acids. Per germline, CDR1 SGHVS and CDR2 FNYEAQ. The CDR3 spells CASSAPRLNSPLHF. The CDR3 DNA sequence: TGTGCCAGCAGCGCCCCTCGACTGAATTCACCCCTCCACTTT.

This clonotype was observed a handful of times. The rearrangement links TRBV7-9 to TRBJ1-4; TRBD1 matches 7 bases. Germline V gives CDR1 SEHNR, CDR2 FQNEAQ (reference sequence). The V gene end was trimmed by 2 bases and the J gene end by 6 bases; junction bases not matched to a gene: 6. The CDR3 runs to 15 residues. CDR3: CASSLRTGGDEKLFF. The DNA of the CDR3 is TGTGCCAGCAGCTTACGGACAGGCGGAGATGAAAAACTGTTTTTT.

V gene TRBV12-3 or TRBV12-4 combines with J gene TRBJ2-1, with D perhaps TRBD2 (5 bases). V was clipped by 5 bases and J by 8 bases, with 16 bases between them. CDR3 length: 14 amino acids. As DNA, the CDR3 is TGTGCCAGCAGTCCTACACGGGGTCGGGATGAGCAGTTCTTC. It codes for CASSPTRGRDEQFF.

This chain's CDR3 is CASSWDGRYTF. The DNA for the CDR3 is TGTGCCAGCAGTTGGGACGGACGGTACACCTTC. The rearrangement uses TRBV12-3 or TRBV12-4 and TRBJ1-2, with D tentatively TRBD1 (5 bases). This CDR3 has 11 residues. Trimming took off 4 bases at V and 11 bases at J, with 11 bases between the two ends.

J is TRBJ2-3 and V is TRBV3-1; possibly TRBD2 for D (5 bases). The V end lost 2 bases, the J end lost 2 bases, and 20 bases lay between the germline ends. The CDR3 contains 18 residues. In germline, CDR1 is LGHDT, CDR2 YNNKEL (reference sequence). The CDR3 region is CASSQYIGEGELTDTQYF. Here the CDR3 DNA reads TGTGCCAGCAGCCAATATATAGGTGAGGGCGAACTCACAGATACGCAGTATTTT.

This clonotype has only one observation. This rearrangement joins TRBV15 to TRBJ1-5, with D perhaps matching TRBD1 (5 bases). This CDR3 is built from 16 residues. Trimming removed 3 bases at V and 6 bases at J, with 18 bases between. From germline, CDR1 is LNHNV and CDR2 YYDKDF (reference sequence). DNA for the CDR3: TGTGCCACCAGCAGTCTCGGGACGCTCACCAGTCAGCCCCAGCATTTT. The encoded protein is CATSSLGTLTSQPQHF.

Of note for this clonotype: A read error may be the cause here, since a much bigger clone is one base away. This chain uses TRBV24-1 with TRBJ2-1, with D possibly TRBD2 on 5 matching bases. Trimming took off 1 base at V and 0 bases at J, with 6 bases between the two ends. CDR3 length equals 15 residues. Per the germline V gene, CDR1 is KGHDR and CDR2 is SFDVKD. Here the CDR3 DNA reads TGTGCCACCAGTGATTTTGGGAGCTCCTACAATGAGCAGTTCTTC. Its translation is CATSDFGSSYNEQFF.

CDR3 region: CATSVRGGDTQYF. In DNA, the CDR3 is TGTGCCACCAGTGTCCGGGGGGGGGATACGCAGTATTTT. The chain uses TRBV24-1 and TRBJ2-3, with 8 bases fitting TRBD2. CDR1 is KGHDR, CDR2 SFDVKD, per germline. There are 13 residues in the CDR3. After removal of 5 bases from V and 6 bases from J, the junction contained 3 bases not matched to a gene.